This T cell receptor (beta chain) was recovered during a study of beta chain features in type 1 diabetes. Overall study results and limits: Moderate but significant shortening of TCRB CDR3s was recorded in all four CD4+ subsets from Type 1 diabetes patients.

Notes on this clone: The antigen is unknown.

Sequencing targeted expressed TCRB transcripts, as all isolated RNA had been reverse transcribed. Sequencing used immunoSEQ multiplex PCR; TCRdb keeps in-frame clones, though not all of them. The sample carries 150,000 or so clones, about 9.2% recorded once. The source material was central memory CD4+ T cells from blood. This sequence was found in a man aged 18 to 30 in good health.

The CDR3 DNA follows: TGTGCCAGCAGCTTAGGGTCCCGAGCCTACGAGCAGTACTTC. Protein product: CASSLGSRAYEQYF. The rearrangement links TRBV11-2 to TRBJ2-7; no clear D. The V gene lost 1 base and the J gene lost 2 bases, with 9 bases spanning the gap. From germline, CDR1 is SGHAT and CDR2 FQNNGV. This CDR3 comprises 14 residues.